Presented here are 18 T cell receptor beta chains from one specimen sequenced in a study of T cell responses to AZD1222 COVID-19 vaccine. Only in-frame clones appear in the TCRdb table, and some are missing; sequencing was by immunoSEQ multiplex PCR. The repertoire holds about 100,000 clones, with roughly 86% as singletons. The specimen was peripheral blood, collected 28 days after the second dose of the MenACWY control vaccine. The origin of the receptors is an adult who received the MenACWY meningococcal vaccine as a control.

CDR3 residues: CASSPRKGTGIYGYTF. DNA of the CDR3: TGCGCCAGCAGCCCCAGAAAAGGGACAGGGATCTATGGCTACACCTTC. The rearrangement links TRBV5-1 to TRBJ1-2; the match to TRBD1 covers 9 bases. V lost 4 bases to trimming and J lost 4 bases; unmatched junction nucleotides: 11. CDR3 length equals 16 residues. Germline assignment: CDR1 SGHRS and CDR2 YFSETQ.

The CDR3 DNA reads TGTGCCAGCAGTTTACAGCGGGGGGGCCCCAATGAGCAGTTCTTC. The encoded protein is CASSLQRGGPNEQFF. The rearrangement uses TRBV28 and TRBJ2-1, with 10 positions matching TRBD2. There are 15 residues in the CDR3. CDR1 MDHEN and CDR2 SYDVKM come from the germline V gene. Unmatched junction bases numbered 4, after V lost 2 bases and J lost 6 bases.

The J gene is TRBJ1-5, the V gene TRBV5-1, with TRBD1 identical over 7 bases. The ends lost 4 bases at V and 2 bases at J; junction bases unmatched: 6. Germline V gene sequence: CDR1 SGHRS, CDR2 YFSETQ. The CDR3 covers 15 residues. In DNA, the CDR3 is TGCGCCAGCAGCGTTACAGGGGAAGGCAATCAGCCCCAGCATTTT. It is translated as CASSVTGEGNQPQHF.

This rearrangement joins TRBV9 to TRBJ1-3, with 8 bases fitting TRBD1. CDR1 is SGDLS, CDR2 YYNGEE, per germline. With V trimmed by 3 bases and J by 4 bases, 6 bases remained unmatched. The CDR3 spans 15 residues. The CDR3 sequence: CASSDQGASGNTIYF. CDR3 nucleotides: TGTGCCAGCAGCGACCAGGGGGCGTCGGGAAACACCATATATTTT.

There are a few counts of this clone. The V call is TRBV4-1, the J call TRBJ1-2; D is unclear. Trimming removed 0 bases from V and 4 bases from J, with 6 bases in between. The CDR3 has 13 residues. Germline values: CDR1 MGHRA, CDR2 YSYEKL. Here the CDR3 reads CASSQDLSYGYTF. CDR3 sequence (DNA): TGCGCCAGCAGCCAAGATCTTTCCTATGGCTACACCTTC.

This chain connects TRBV7-2 to TRBJ2-2, with D maybe TRBD1 (6 bases). The CDR3 runs 15 residues. Germline loops: CDR1 SGHTA, CDR2 FQGNSA. The V end was cut by 5 bases, the J end by 5 bases, with 15 bases between. Here the CDR3 DNA reads TGTGCCAGCAGCCGGGACAATGCCTTGACCGGGGAGCTGTTTTTT. The encoded protein is CASSRDNALTGELFF.

The chain has TRBV7-9 and TRBJ2-3; D gene ambiguous. This CDR3 has 15 amino acids. V lost 0 bases, J lost 0 bases, and 7 bases lay in between. From germline, CDR1 is SEHNR and CDR2 FQNEAQ (reference sequence). The chain's CDR3 is CASSLASTSTDTQYF. The DNA for the CDR3 is TGTGCCAGCAGCTTAGCTTCGACTAGCACAGATACGCAGTATTTT.

The chain links TRBV18 to TRBJ1-1; 7 bases map to TRBD1. The CDR3 totals 15 residues. J lost 4 bases, V lost 2 bases, and 7 bases had no gene match. Germline loops: CDR1 KGHSH, CDR2 LQKENI. CDR3 amino acids: CASSPSMDRFTEAFF. CDR3 coding DNA: TGTGCCAGCTCACCATCCATGGACAGGTTCACTGAAGCTTTCTTT. Full variable domain (outside the CDR3, taken from reference TRBV18 and TRBJ1-1): NAGVMQNPRHLVRRRGQEARLRCSPMKGHSHVYWYRQLPEEGLKFMVYLQKENIIDESGMPKERFSAEFPKEGPSILRIQQVVRGDSAAYFCASSPSMDRFTEAFFGQGTRLTVV.

The rearrangement uses TRBV7-8 and TRBJ1-1; D is undetermined. V was shortened by 5 bases and J by 0 bases, with 16 bases between the two germline ends. Germline CDR1 reads SGHVS; CDR2 reads FQNEAQ. CDR3 length equals 16 residues. The CDR3 here is CASSAWRTTMNTEAFF. The CDR3 DNA reads as TGTGCCAGCAGCGCGTGGAGGACGACCATGAACACTGAAGCTTTCTTT.

The J gene is TRBJ2-7, the V gene TRBV5-5; D not resolved. The CDR3 length is 13 residues. CDR1 and CDR2 from the germline V gene are SGHKS and YYEKEE (reference sequence). The germline V and J ends were trimmed by 2 bases and 2 bases, with 8 bases remaining between them. The CDR3 region is CASSLSGPYEQYF. The CDR3 coding sequence is TGTGCCAGCAGCTTATCAGGCCCCTACGAGCAGTACTTC.

The chain recombines TRBV12-3 or TRBV12-4 with TRBJ1-2; TRBD1 matches 9 bases. J gave up 8 bases and V 6 bases, and 7 bases lay outside the gene matches. This CDR3 is 13 amino acids long. CDR3 bases: TGTGCCAGCAGCCTGGGACAGGGAATGGGCTACACCTTC. Protein product: CASSLGQGMGYTF.

The chain has TRBV7-8 and TRBJ2-7; D is ambiguous. The CDR3 extends over 11 amino acids. V lost 4 bases and J 3 bases, leaving 4 bases between the germline ends. The germline CDR1 and CDR2 sequences are SGHVS and FQNEAQ. This chain's CDR3 is CASSSHYEQYF. The CDR3 DNA reads as TGTGCCAGCAGCTCCCACTACGAGCAGTACTTC. Full variable domain (outside the CDR3, taken from reference TRBV7-8 and TRBJ2-7): GAGVSQSPRYKVAKRGQDVALRCDPISGHVSLFWYQQALGQGPEFLTYFQNEAQLDKSGLPSDRFFAERPEGSVSTLKIQRTQQEDSAVYLCASSSHYEQYFGPGTRLTVT.

The chain joins TRBV28 to TRBJ1-2; D unclear. Germline values: CDR1 MDHEN, CDR2 SYDVKM. The CDR3 is 15 residues long. Trimming removed 3 bases from V and 0 bases from J, with 11 bases in between. This chain's CDR3 is CASSFSRRANYGYTF. The DNA for the CDR3 is TGTGCCAGCAGTTTTAGCAGGAGAGCTAACTATGGCTACACCTTC.

The chain combines TRBV7-2 with TRBJ1-2, with 7 bases lining up with TRBD1. Germline loops: CDR1 SGHTA, CDR2 FQGNSA. The CDR3 loop spans 12 amino acids. After removal of 5 bases from V and 7 bases from J, the junction contained 4 bases not matched to a gene. This CDR3 reads CASSVRQGGYTF. DNA for the CDR3: TGTGCCAGCAGCGTACGACAGGGTGGCTACACCTTC.

J is TRBJ1-3 and V is TRBV6-2 or TRBV6-3, with D perhaps matching TRBD1 (5 bases). Germline V lookup: CDR1 MNHEY, CDR2 SVGEGT. Trimming shortened V by 4 bases and J by 0 bases, and 22 bases separated the two germline ends. The CDR3 spans 19 residues. The CDR3 DNA sequence: TGTGCCAGCAGTTCCGCCCGCTACCAGGGAGTTGGCTCTGGAAACACCATATATTTT. Its translation: CASSSARYQGVGSGNTIYF.

The chain carries TRBV6-5 and TRBJ2-7, with TRBD1 matching over 7 bases. V shed 4 bases and J 5 bases; nucleotides not matched to a gene: 8. CDR3 length equals 14 residues. Germline CDR1 reads MNHEY; CDR2 reads SVGAGI. CDR3 in amino acids: CASSSPDRIHEQYF. As DNA, the CDR3 is TGTGCCAGCAGTTCCCCGGACAGGATCCACGAGCAGTACTTC.

In nucleotides, the CDR3 is TGTGCCAGCAGAGGACAGGGGGGAGGAAACACCATATATTTT. This encodes CASRGQGGGNTIYF. V is TRBV2 and J is TRBJ1-3; TRBD1 aligns across 10 bases. Germline CDR1 reads SNHLY; CDR2 reads FYNNEI. The CDR3 length is 14 residues. With V trimmed by 6 bases and J by 4 bases, 3 bases remained unmatched.

The genes are TRBV5-1 and TRBJ2-1, with unresolved D. The V and J ends lost 0 bases and 9 bases respectively, with 13 bases between them. This CDR3 has 14 residues. Germline loops: CDR1 SGHRS, CDR2 YFSETQ. The CDR3 nucleotides read TGCGCCAGCAGCTTGGATTCTGGGTTCGCTGAGCAGTTCTTC. Translation: CASSLDSGFAEQFF.